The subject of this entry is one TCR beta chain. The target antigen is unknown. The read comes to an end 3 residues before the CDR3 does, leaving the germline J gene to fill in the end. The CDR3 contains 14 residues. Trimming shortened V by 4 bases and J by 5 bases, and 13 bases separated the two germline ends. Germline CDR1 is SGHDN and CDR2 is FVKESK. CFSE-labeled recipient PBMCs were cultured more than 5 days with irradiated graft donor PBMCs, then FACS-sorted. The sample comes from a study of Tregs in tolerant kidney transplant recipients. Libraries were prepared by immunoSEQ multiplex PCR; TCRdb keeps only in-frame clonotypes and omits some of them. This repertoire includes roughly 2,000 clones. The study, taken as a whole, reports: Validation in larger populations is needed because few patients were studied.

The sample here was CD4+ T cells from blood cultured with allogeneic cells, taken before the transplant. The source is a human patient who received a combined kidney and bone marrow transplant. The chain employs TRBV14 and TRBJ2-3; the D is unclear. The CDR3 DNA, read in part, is TGTGCCAGCAGCCTCACCGCGGCCTTAGATACG. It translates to CASSLTAALDT. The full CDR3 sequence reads CASSLTAALDTQYF.